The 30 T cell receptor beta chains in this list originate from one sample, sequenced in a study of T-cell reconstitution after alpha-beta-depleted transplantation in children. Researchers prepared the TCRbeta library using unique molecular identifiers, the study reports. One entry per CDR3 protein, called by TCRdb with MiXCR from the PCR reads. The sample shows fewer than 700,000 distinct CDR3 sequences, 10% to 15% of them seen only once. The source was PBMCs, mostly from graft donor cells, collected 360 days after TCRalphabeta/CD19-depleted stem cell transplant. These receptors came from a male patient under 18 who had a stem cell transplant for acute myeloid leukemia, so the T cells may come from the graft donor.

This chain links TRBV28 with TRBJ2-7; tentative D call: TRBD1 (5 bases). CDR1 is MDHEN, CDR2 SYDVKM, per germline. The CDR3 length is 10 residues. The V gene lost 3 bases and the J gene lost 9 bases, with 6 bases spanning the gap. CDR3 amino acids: CASSLGRQYF. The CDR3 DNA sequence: TGTGCCAGCAGTTTGGGGCGGCAGTACTTC.

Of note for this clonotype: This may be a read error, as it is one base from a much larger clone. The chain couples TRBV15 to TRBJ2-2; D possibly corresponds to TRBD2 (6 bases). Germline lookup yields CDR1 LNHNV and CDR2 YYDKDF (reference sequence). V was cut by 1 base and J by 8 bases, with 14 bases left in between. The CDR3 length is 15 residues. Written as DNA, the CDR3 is TGTGCCACCAGCAGAGCTCTTACTAGCAAAGGGGAGCTGTTTTTT. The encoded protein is CATSRALTSKGELFF.

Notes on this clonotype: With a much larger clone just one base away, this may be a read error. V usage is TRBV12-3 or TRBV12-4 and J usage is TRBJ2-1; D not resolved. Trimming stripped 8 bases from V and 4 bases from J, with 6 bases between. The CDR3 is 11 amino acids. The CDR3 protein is CASERYNEQFF. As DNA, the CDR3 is TGTGCCAGCGAAAGGTACAATGAGCAGTTCTTC.

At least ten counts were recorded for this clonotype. The CDR3 reads CASSYFLTGSLDQPQHF. In DNA, the CDR3 is TGTGCCAGCAGTTACTTTCTTACAGGATCCCTCGATCAGCCCCAGCATTTT. V is TRBV6-5 and J is TRBJ1-5; tentative D call: TRBD1 (5 bases). Trimming removed 1 base from V and 5 bases from J, with 18 bases in between. The CDR3 is made up of 17 amino acids. Looked up from germline, CDR1 is MNHEY and CDR2 is SVGAGI.

CDR3 amino acids: CAISVLQGNEQFF. The CDR3 DNA reads TGTGCCATCAGTGTTTTACAGGGCAATGAGCAGTTCTTC. The chain combines TRBV10-3 with TRBJ2-1, with D perhaps TRBD1 (6 bases). Germline V lookup: CDR1 ENHRY, CDR2 SYGVKD. The CDR3 length is 13 residues. The germline V and J ends were trimmed by 4 bases and 6 bases, with 10 bases remaining between them.

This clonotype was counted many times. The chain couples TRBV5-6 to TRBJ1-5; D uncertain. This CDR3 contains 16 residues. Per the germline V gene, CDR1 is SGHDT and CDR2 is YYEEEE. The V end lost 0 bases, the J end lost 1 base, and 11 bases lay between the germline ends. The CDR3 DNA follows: TGTGCCAGCAGCTTGGGAGGGTTGGTAAGCAATCAGCCCCAGCATTTT. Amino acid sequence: CASSLGGLVSNQPQHF.

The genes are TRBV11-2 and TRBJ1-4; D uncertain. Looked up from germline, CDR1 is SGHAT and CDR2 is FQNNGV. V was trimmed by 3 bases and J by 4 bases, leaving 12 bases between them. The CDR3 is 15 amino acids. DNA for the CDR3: TGTGCCAGCAGCTTGGGCCGCAGTGTTAATGAAAAACTGTTTTTT. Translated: CASSLGRSVNEKLFF.

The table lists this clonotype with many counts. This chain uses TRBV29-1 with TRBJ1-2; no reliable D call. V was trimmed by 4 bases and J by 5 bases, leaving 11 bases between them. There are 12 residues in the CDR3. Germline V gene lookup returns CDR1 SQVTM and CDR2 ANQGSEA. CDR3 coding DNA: TGCAGCGTTGTGGCGGCACAATATGGCTACACCTTC. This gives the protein CSVVAAQYGYTF.

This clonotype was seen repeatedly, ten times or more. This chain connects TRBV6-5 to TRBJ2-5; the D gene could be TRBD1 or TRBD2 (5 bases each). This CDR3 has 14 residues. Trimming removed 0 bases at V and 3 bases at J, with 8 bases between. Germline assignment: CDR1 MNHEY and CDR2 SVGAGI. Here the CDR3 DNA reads TGTGCCAGCAGTTACTCGGGGCGGGAAGAGACCCAGTACTTC. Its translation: CASSYSGREETQYF.

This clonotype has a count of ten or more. CDR3 loop: CSAPRSGRVSNEQYF. The CDR3 DNA follows: TGCAGTGCTCCTCGCTCCGGGAGGGTTAGCAACGAGCAGTACTTC. The chain combines TRBV20-1 with TRBJ2-7; 8 bases line up with TRBD2. The V gene end was trimmed by 5 bases and the J gene end by 5 bases; junction bases not matched to a gene: 14. Germline CDR1 DFQATT, CDR2 SNEGSKA (reference sequence). The CDR3 spans 15 residues.

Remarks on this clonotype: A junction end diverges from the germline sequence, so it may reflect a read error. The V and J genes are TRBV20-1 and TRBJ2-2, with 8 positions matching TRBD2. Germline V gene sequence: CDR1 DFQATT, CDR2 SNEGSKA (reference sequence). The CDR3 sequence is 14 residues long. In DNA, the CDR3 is TGCAGTGCTAGAGATACTAGCGGTGACGGGGAGGTGTTTTTT. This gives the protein CSARDTSGDGEVFF.

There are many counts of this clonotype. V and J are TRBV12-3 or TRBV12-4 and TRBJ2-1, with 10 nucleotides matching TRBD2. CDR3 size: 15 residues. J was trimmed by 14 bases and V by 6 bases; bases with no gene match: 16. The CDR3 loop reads CASRVSSGRAAEEFF. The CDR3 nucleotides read TGTGCCAGCAGGGTCTCCAGCGGGAGGGCCGCCGAGGAGTTCTTC.

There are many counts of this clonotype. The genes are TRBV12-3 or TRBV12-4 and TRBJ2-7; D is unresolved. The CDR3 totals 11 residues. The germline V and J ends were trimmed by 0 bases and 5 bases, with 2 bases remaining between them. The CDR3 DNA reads TGTGCCAGCAGTTTAGCCAACGAGCAGTACTTC. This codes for CASSLANEQYF.

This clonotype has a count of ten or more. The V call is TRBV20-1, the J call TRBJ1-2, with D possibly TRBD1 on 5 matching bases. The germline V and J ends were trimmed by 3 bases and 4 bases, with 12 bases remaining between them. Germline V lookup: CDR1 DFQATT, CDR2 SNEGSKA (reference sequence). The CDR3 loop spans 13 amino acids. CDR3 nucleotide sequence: TGCAGTGCTAGCGGGCAGGGCGGCTATGGCTACACCTTC. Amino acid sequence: CSASGQGGYGYTF.

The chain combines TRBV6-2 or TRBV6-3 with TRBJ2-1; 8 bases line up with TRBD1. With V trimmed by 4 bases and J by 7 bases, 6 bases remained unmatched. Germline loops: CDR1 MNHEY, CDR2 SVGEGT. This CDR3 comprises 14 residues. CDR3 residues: CASSSIRQGNEQFF. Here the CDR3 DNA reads TGTGCCAGCAGTTCCATCCGACAGGGGAATGAGCAGTTCTTC.

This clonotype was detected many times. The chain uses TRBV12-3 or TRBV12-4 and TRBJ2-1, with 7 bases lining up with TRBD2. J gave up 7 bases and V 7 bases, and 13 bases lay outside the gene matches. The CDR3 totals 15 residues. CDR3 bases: TGTGCCAGCACCCCAGCGGGGCAAGTTTGGAATGAGCAGTTCTTC. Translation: CASTPAGQVWNEQFF.

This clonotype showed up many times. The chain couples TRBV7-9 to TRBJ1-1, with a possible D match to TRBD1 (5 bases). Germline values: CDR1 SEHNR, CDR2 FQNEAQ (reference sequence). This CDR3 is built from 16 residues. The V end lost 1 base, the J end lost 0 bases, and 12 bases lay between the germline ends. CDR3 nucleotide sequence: TGTGCCAGCAGCTTAGGATGGGGCACCTTGAACACTGAAGCTTTCTTT. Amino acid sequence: CASSLGWGTLNTEAFF.

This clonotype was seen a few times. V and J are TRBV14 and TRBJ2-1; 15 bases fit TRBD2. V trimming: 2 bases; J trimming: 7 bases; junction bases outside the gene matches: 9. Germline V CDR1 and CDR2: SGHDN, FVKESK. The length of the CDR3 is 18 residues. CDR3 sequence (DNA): TGTGCCAGCAGCCAAAGAGGACTAGCGGGAGGGCCCTTGAATGAGCAGTTCTTC. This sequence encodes CASSQRGLAGGPLNEQFF.

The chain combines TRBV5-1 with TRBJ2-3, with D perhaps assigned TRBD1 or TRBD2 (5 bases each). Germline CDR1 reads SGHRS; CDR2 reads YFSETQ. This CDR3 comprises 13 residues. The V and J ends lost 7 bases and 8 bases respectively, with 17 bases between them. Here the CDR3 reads CASGGPREATQYF. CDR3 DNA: TGCGCCAGCGGGGGACCTCGAGAGGCTACGCAGTATTTT.

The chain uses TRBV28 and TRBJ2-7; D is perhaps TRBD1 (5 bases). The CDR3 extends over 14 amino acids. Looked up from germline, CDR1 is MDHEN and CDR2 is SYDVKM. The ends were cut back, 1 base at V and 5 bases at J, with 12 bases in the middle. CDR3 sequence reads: CASSLLGPLNEQYF. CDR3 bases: TGTGCCAGCAGTTTATTGGGGCCCCTAAACGAGCAGTACTTC.

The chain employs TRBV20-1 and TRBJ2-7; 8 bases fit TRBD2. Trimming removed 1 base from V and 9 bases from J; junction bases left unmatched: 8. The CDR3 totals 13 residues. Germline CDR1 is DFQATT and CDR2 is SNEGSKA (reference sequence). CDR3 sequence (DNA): TGCAGTGCTAGAGGGGAGAGCGGGAGCAGGCAGTACTTC. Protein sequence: CSARGESGSRQYF.

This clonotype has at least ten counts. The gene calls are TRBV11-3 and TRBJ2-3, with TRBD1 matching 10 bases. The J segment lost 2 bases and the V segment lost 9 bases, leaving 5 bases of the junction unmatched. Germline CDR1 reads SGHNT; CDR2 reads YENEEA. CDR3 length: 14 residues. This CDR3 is CASGQGDPTDTQYF. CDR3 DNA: TGTGCCAGTGGACAGGGGGATCCCACAGATACGCAGTATTTT.

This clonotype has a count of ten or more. The CDR3 loop is CATSGTSVNNEQFF. The CDR3 region has the DNA TGTGCCACCTCCGGGACTAGTGTCAACAATGAGCAGTTCTTC. The V gene is TRBV12-3 or TRBV12-4, the J gene TRBJ2-1, with TRBD2 matching over 8 bases. With V trimmed by 10 bases and J by 5 bases, 10 bases remained unmatched. CDR3 length equals 14 residues.

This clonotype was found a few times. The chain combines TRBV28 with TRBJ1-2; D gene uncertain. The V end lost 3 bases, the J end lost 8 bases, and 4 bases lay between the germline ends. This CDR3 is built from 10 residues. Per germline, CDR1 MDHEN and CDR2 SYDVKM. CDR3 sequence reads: CASSLQGYTF. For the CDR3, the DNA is TGTGCCAGCAGTTTGCAAGGCTACACCTTC.

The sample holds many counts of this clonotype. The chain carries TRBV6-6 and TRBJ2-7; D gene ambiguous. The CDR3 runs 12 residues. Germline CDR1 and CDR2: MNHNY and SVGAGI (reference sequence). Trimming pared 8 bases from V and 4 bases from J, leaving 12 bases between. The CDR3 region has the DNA TGTGCCAGCCTTGGCCGGTTTTACGAGCAGTACTTC. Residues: CASLGRFYEQYF.

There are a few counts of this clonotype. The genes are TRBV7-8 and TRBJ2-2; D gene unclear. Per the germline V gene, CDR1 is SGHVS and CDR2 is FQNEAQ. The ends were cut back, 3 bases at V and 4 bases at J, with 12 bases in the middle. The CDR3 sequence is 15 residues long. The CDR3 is CASSFLGGATGELFF. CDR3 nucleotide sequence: TGTGCCAGCAGCTTCTTGGGTGGTGCCACCGGGGAGCTGTTTTTT.

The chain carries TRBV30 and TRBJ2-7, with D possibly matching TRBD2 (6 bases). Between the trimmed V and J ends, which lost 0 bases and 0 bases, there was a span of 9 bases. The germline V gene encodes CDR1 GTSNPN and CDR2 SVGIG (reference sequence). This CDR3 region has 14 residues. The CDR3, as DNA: TGTGCCTGGAGTGTACTCGGGGGCTCCTACGAGCAGTACTTC. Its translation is CAWSVLGGSYEQYF.

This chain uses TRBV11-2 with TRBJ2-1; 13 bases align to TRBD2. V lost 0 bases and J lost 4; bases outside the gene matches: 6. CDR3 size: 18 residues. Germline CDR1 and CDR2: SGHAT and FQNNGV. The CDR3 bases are TGTGCCAGCAGCTTAGAGGGACTAGCGGGGCTAACTTACAATGAGCAGTTCTTC. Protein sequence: CASSLEGLAGLTYNEQFF.

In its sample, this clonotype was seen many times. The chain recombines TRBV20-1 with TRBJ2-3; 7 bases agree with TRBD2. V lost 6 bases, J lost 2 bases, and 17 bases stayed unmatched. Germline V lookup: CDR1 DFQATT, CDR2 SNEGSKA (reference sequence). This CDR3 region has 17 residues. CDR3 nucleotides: TGCAGTGCCGCCTTTACGGCGGGAGTGATCTACACAGATACGCAGTATTTT. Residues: CSAAFTAGVIYTDTQYF.

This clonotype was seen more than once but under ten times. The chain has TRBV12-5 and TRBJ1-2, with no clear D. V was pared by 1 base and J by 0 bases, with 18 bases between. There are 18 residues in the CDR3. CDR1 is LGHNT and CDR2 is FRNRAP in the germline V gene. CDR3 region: CASGLDVRGGRSNYGYTF. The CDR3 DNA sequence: TGTGCTAGTGGTTTGGACGTACGTGGAGGGCGCTCTAACTATGGCTACACCTTC. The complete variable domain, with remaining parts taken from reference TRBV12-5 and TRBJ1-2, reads DARVTQTPRHKVTEMGQEVTMRCQPILGHNTVFWYRQTMMQGLELLAYFRNRAPLDDSGMPKDRFSAEMPDATLATLKIQPSEPRDSAVYFCASGLDVRGGRSNYGYTFGSGTRLTVV.